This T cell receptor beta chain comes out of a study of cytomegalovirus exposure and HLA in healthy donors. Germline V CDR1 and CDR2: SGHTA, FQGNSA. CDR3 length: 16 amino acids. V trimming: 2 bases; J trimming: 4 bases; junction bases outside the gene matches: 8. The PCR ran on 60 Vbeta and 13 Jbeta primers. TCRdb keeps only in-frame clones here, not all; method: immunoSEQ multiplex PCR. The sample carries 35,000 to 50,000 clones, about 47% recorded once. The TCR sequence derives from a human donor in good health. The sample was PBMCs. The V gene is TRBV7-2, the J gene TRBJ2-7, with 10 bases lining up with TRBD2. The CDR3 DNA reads TGTGCCAGCAGCTTAATGGCTAGCGGGGGCCGGTACGAGCAGTACTTC. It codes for CASSLMASGGRYEQYF.